Listed below are T cell receptor beta chains from one sample, sequenced in a study of blood T cell repertoires in COVID-19. The assay was immunoSEQ multiplex PCR, and TCRdb's table has in-frame clones only and misses some. In the table there are around 140,000 clones, around 86% of which are singletons. The sample was peripheral blood. The origin of the receptors is a human donor in a cohort sampled during active COVID-19. CDR3s include the opening cysteine and the closing phenylalanine or tryptophan. D genes are given only for firm matches. A row's size may be missing; if present it is once, few, many or a size class.

clone size	V gene	D gene	J gene	CDR3 DNA	CDR3 protein
NA	TRBV24-1	TRBD2	TRBJ2-1	TGTGCCACCAGTGATCCTAGCGGGAGCTCCTACAATGAGCAGTTCTTC	CATSDPSGSSYNEQFF
NA	TRBV24-1	TRBD1	TRBJ2-5	TGTGCCACCAGTGATTCCCGCCGGGGACAGTTTTCAGCCCAGTACTTC	CATSDSRRGQFSAQYF
NA	TRBV5-1	TRBD2	TRBJ2-5	TGCGCCAGCAGCTTAGCCGGGACTAGCGGAACTCAAGAGACCCAGTACTTC	CASSLAGTSGTQETQYF
few	TRBV20-1	NA	TRBJ1-2	TGCAGTGCCGGTAACTATGGCTACACCTTC	CSAGNYGYTF
once	TRBV6-5	NA	TRBJ2-7	TGTGCCAGCAGTAGTAGCTACAAGCAGTACTTC	CASSSSYKQYF
NA	TRBV11-2	TRBD2	TRBJ2-2	TGTGCCAGCACCCCCACGACTAGCCCGAACGGGGAGCTGTTTTTT	CASTPTTSPNGELFF
once	TRBV12-1	NA	TRBJ2-5	TGTGCCAGCAGCGGGGGGGAGAGTCAGACCCAGTACTTC	CASSGGESQTQYF
NA	TRBV6-5	NA	TRBJ1-2	TGTGCCAGCAGTCCCCCGGGTCGTGGTGGACTCGGCTACACCTTC	CASSPPGRGGLGYTF
NA	TRBV18	NA	TRBJ1-5	TGTGCCAGCTCACCTGGGGGGTGGGATCAGCCCCAGCATTTT	CASSPGGWDQPQHF
NA	TRBV6-1	TRBD1	TRBJ1-2	TGTGCCAGCAGTGAGGGACAGGGGATTCTTTATGGCTACACCTTC	CASSEGQGILYGYTF
NA	TRBV6-5	NA	TRBJ2-1	TGTGCCAGCAGTCAGGGGTCCTACAATGAGCAGTTCTTC	CASSQGSYNEQFF
NA	TRBV11-3	NA	TRBJ2-1	TGTGCCAGCAGCTCCACATACAATGAGCAGTTCTTC	CASSSTYNEQFF
few	TRBV3-1/TRBV3-2	NA	TRBJ2-7	TGTGCCAGCAGCCGGACAGTGAGCTCCTACGAGCAGTACTTC	CASSRTVSSYEQYF
once	TRBV7-9	TRBD2	TRBJ2-6	TGTGCCAGCAGCCTTGATAGCGGGAGGCGCTCTGGGGCCAACGTCCTGACTTTC	CASSLDSGRRSGANVLTF
NA	TRBV27	TRBD1	TRBJ2-7	TGTGCCAGCAGAACGGACAGGGTATCCTACGAGCAGTACTTC	CASRTDRVSYEQYF
NA	TRBV27	TRBD1	TRBJ1-1	TGTGCCAGCAGTTTACAGGGGGCAGGCACTGAAGCTTTCTTT	CASSLQGAGTEAFF
NA	TRBV7-2	TRBD2	TRBJ2-1	TGTGCCAGCAGCTTAGTTGGACTAGCGGGAGTAGGCTCCTACAATGAGCAGTTCTTC	CASSLVGLAGVGSYNEQFF
NA	TRBV6-2/TRBV6-3	NA	TRBJ2-7	TGTGCCAGCAGTTACCGAGGGGGACAACTCTACGAGCAGTACTTC	CASSYRGGQLYEQYF
NA	TRBV18	TRBD2	TRBJ2-7	TGTGCCAGCTCACCAACCACTAGCGGAACCTACGAGCAGTACTTC	CASSPTTSGTYEQYF
NA	TRBV7-9	NA	TRBJ2-7	TGTGCCAGCAGCCCCGAGACTCGATACTACGAGCAGTACTTC	CASSPETRYYEQYF
NA	TRBV9	NA	TRBJ2-5	TGTGCCAGCAGCGTAATTCAGGGTCCACAAGAGACCCAGTACTTC	CASSVIQGPQETQYF
NA	TRBV18	NA	TRBJ2-7	TGTGCCAGCTCAGGCCCTGGACAGACCTACGAGCAGTACTTC	CASSGPGQTYEQYF
NA	TRBV28	NA	TRBJ2-7	TGTGCCAGCAGTTTAGTTGGCAGGGGGGCCTTCGAGCAGTACTTC	CASSLVGRGAFEQYF